This T cell receptor (beta chain) was sequenced during a study of shared clonotypes between healthy human individuals. The CDR3 consists of 15 residues. The junction had 4 bases not matched to a gene; V was cut back by 5 bases and J by 0 bases. Germline values: CDR1 LNHDA, CDR2 SQIVND (reference sequence). Deep was the level at which the assay was run. Some clones are missing from TCRdb's copy, which holds only in-frame ones; the method was immunoSEQ multiplex PCR. The data show roughly 810,000 clones, with about 97% seen just once and less than 0.3% held by the top ten. Naivety among CD8 cells was defined by CD45RO negativity and positive CCR7 selection, thereby excluding terminally differentiated effector memory CD45RA+ cells.

The source material was naive CD8+ T cells sorted from blood. The rearrangement links TRBV19 to TRBJ2-7, with 10 bases aligning to TRBD1. This clonotype was sampled from a man aged 25-45 years in good health. CDR3 nucleotide sequence: TGTGCCAGTAGTCCGGGACAGGGGTTCTCCTACGAGCAGTACTTC. This translates into CASSPGQGFSYEQYF.